The clone carrying this TCR beta chain was recorded once. What it binds is not known. Profiling relied on immunoSEQ multiplex PCR, and the TCRdb table lists in-frame clones only, not all of them. The sample lists around 47,000 clones; less than 90% were seen once. This specimen belongs to a study of OX40 agonist ivuxolimab in advanced cancers. Across the study: Under the entry rules, prior anti-PD-1, anti-PD-L1 or anti-CTLA-4 therapy was allowed, and approximately 36% had some. Study-level results: On average, CD8+ T cells showed a greater number of expanded clones than CD4+.

With 1 base removed from V and 2 bases from J, the gap between germline ends came to 8 bases. Germline V gene sequence: CDR1 MNHEY, CDR2 SMNVEV (reference sequence). This CDR3 is built from 15 residues. The source material was CD4+ or CD8+ T cells sorted from blood, sampled in a trial of the OX40 agonist ivuxolimab. The source is an adult with an advanced solid tumor such as melanoma, head and neck, liver or kidney cancer. This chain connects TRBV27 to TRBJ1-4; perhaps TRBD1 as D (5 bases). CDR3 in amino acids: CASSLFGGTNEKLFF. The CDR3 DNA reads TGTGCCAGCAGTTTATTTGGGGGTACTAATGAAAAACTGTTTTTT. Combining the CDR3 with reference TRBV27 and TRBJ1-4 gives the whole variable domain EAQVTQNPRYLITVTGKKLTVTCSQNMNHEYMSWYRQDPGLGLRQIYYSMNVEVTDKGDVPEGYKVSRKEKRNFPLILESPSPNQTSLYFCASSLFGGTNEKLFFGSGTQLSVL.